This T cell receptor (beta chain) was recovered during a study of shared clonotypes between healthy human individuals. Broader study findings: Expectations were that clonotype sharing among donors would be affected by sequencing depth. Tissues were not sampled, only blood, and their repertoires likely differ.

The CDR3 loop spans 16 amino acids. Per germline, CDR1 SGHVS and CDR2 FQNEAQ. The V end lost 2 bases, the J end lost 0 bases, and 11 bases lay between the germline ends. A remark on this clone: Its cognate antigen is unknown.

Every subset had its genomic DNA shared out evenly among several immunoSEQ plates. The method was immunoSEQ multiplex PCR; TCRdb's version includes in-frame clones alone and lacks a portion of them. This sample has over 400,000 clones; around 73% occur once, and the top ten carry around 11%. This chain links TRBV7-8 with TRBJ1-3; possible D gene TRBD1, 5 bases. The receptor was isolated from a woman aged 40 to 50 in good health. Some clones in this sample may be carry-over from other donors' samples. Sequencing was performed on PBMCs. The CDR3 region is CASSLRAGLSGNTIYF. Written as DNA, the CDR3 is TGTGCCAGCAGCTTAAGGGCAGGGCTCTCTGGAAACACCATATATTTT.